This TCR beta chain emerged from a study of blood T cell repertoires in COVID-19. Study as a whole: Collection of acute and convalescent COVID-19 samples took place in the United States, Italy and Spain. Nucleic acid was either cDNA or gDNA, and it came from T cells, B-cell-depleted T cells, or PBMCs.

Authors' data handling: Amplification from reference gene primers served as the basis for estimated nucleated cell counts. The assay was immunoSEQ multiplex PCR, and TCRdb's table has in-frame clones only and misses some. V, J and clone size derive from that table, while D and trimming were established from the DNA sequence. Of fewer than 150,000 clones detected, approximately 87% appear once; the ten largest clones hold roughly 4.3%. Germline V gene data show CDR1 as SGHRS and CDR2 as YFSETQ. J was trimmed by 5 bases and V by 0 bases; bases with no gene match: 5. This CDR3 has 15 residues. This clonotype originated in a middle-aged woman with acute or convalescent COVID-19. V and J are TRBV5-1 and TRBJ2-7, with TRBD1 identical over 10 bases. The sequencing input was peripheral blood. The CDR3: CASSLVTGGQNEQYF. The CDR3 DNA is TGCGCCAGCAGCTTGGTGACAGGGGGCCAGAACGAGCAGTACTTC.